This T cell receptor beta chain was captured in a study of OX40 agonist ivuxolimab in advanced cancers. The study's findings and limits: Both blood CD4+ and CD8+ T cells showed clonal growth by week 6 at 0.1 to 3.0 mg/kg.

The protocol was immunoSEQ multiplex PCR, while the TCRdb copy is restricted to in-frame clones and leaves out a portion. This table has about 75,000 clones, 86% appearing once. On this clone itself: The antigen remains unidentified.

V lost 2 bases and J lost 2, with 13 bases in between. Looked up from germline, CDR1 is MDHEN and CDR2 is SYDVKM. There are 16 residues in the CDR3. The TCR was taken from an adult with an advanced solid tumor such as melanoma, head and neck, liver or kidney cancer. The chain recombines TRBV28 with TRBJ2-1, with a tentative D call TRBD2 (5 bases). This sample comprised CD4+ or CD8+ T cells sorted from blood, obtained in a trial of the OX40 agonist ivuxolimab. CDR3 residues: CASSLGGRGAYNEQFF. For the CDR3, the DNA is TGTGCCAGCAGTTTAGGTGGGAGAGGCGCCTACAATGAGCAGTTCTTC.